A single sample gave rise to the 5 T cell receptor beta chains below, sequenced in a study of shared clonotypes between healthy human individuals. The protocol was immunoSEQ multiplex PCR, while the TCRdb copy is restricted to in-frame clones and leaves out a portion. Among over a million clones listed, 95% to 97% were seen once. Sequenced input: naive CD4+ T cells sorted from blood. The subset denotes: CD45RA+ positively selected. The source is a man aged 25-45 years in good health.

As concerns this clone: The sample holds other DNA sequences that translate to the same CDR3. The rearrangement joins TRBV29-1 to TRBJ2-7; possibly TRBD2 for D (5 bases). Germline CDR1 is SQVTM and CDR2 is ANQGSEA. Trimming took 6 bases from V and 0 from J, leaving 12 bases between them. The length of the CDR3 is 13 residues. CDR3 bases: TGCAGCGTAGCCGGACTCCACTCCTACGAGCAGTACTTC. Protein: CSVAGLHSYEQYF.

The V call is TRBV27, the J call TRBJ2-3, with 9 nucleotides matching TRBD1. The V gene's germline CDR1 is MNHEY and CDR2 SMNVEV (reference sequence). CDR3 length equals 17 residues. The V and J ends lost 5 bases and 4 bases, in that order; junction bases with no gene match: 13. CDR3 residues: CASSPRTGASWADTQYF. The CDR3 DNA reads TGTGCCAGCAGTCCCCGGACAGGGGCAAGTTGGGCAGATACGCAGTATTTT.

This chain connects TRBV7-2 to TRBJ2-1; no firm D call. Germline V gene sequence: CDR1 SGHTA, CDR2 FQGNSA. Trimming stripped 5 bases from V and 9 bases from J, with 11 bases between. This CDR3 comprises 12 residues. The CDR3 DNA follows: TGTGCCAGCAGCCCCTTGATCCCTGAGCAGTTCTTC. Translating it yields CASSPLIPEQFF.

The chain carries TRBV5-1 and TRBJ2-5, with D possibly TRBD2 on 6 matching bases. V lost 6 bases and J 2 bases, leaving 11 bases between the germline ends. The germline V gene encodes CDR1 SGHRS and CDR2 YFSETQ. The CDR3 runs 13 residues. Here the CDR3 DNA reads TGCGCCAGCATGCGGCGGGATCAAGAGACCCAGTACTTC. Residues: CASMRRDQETQYF.

This chain links TRBV27 with TRBJ1-5; no definite D call. The V and J ends lost 3 bases and 4 bases respectively, with 10 bases between them. There are 14 residues in the CDR3. Germline CDR1 and CDR2: MNHEY and SMNVEV (reference sequence). The chain's CDR3 is CASSFRAPNQPQHF. The DNA of the CDR3 is TGTGCCAGCAGTTTTCGGGCACCTAATCAGCCCCAGCATTTT.